This T cell receptor beta chain stems from a study of blood T cell repertoires in COVID-19. J lost 5 bases, V lost 1 base, and 7 bases had no gene match. The CDR3 contains 16 residues. From germline, CDR1 is LNHDA and CDR2 SQIVND (reference sequence). Per the authors' pipeline: Estimation of nucleated cell counts relied on the amplification of reference gene primers. The protocol was immunoSEQ multiplex PCR, while the TCRdb copy is restricted to in-frame clones and leaves out a portion. That table furnishes V, J and clone size, whereas the DNA furnished D and trimming. The data contain a few hundred thousand clones, approximately 82% of them seen just once; the ten biggest clones take up about 2.3%.

V gene TRBV19 combines with J gene TRBJ1-1; 10 bases are a match to TRBD1. The sequencing sample was made of peripheral blood. The TCR originated in a man aged 40-55 years who had recovered from COVID-19. CDR3 sequence reads: CASSIGQGARRTEAFF. In DNA form, the CDR3 reads TGTGCCAGTAGTATAGGACAGGGGGCGCGGAGGACTGAAGCTTTCTTT. Full variable domain (missing parts from reference TRBV19 and TRBJ1-1): DGGITQSPKYLFRKEGQNVTLSCEQNLNHDAMYWYRQDPGQGLRLIYYSQIVNDFQKGDIAEGYSVSREKKESFPLTVTSAQKNPTAFYLCASSIGQGARRTEAFFGQGTRLTVV.